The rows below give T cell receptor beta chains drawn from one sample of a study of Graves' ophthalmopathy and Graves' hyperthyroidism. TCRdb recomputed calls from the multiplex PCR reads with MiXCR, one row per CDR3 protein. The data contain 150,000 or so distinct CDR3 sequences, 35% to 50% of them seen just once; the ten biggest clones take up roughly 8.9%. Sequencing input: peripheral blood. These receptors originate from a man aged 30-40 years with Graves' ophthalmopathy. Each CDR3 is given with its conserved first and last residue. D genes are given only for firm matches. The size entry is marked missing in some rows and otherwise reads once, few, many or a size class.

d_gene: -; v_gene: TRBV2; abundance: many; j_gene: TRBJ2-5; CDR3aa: CASSGGLGAQETQYF; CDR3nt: TGTGCCAGCAGTGGGGGGTTGGGGGCTCAGGAGACCCAGTACTTC
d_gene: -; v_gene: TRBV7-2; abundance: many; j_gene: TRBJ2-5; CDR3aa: CASSRGTEETQYF; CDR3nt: TGTGCCAGCAGCCGAGGGACGGAAGAGACCCAGTACTTC
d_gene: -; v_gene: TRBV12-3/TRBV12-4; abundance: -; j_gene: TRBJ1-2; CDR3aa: CASPTVTDNYGYTF; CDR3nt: TGTGCCAGCCCGACTGTGACAGATAACTATGGCTACACCTTC
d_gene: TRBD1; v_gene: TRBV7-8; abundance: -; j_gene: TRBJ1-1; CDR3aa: CASSSASTGMNTEAFF; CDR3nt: TGTGCCAGCAGCTCTGCATCGACAGGGATGAACACTGAAGCTTTCTTT
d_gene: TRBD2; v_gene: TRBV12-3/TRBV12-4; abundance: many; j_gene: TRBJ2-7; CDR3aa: CASNWGTLLAGEPYEQYF; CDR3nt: TGTGCCAGCAATTGGGGGACATTACTAGCGGGAGAACCCTACGAGCAGTACTTC
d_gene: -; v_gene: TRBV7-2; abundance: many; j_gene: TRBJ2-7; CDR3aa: CASSLVRFGGRGGYEQYF; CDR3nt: TGTGCCAGCAGCTTAGTTAGGTTCGGGGGGCGAGGGGGATACGAGCAGTACTTC
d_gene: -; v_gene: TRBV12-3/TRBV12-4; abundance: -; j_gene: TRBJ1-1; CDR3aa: CASSFGATEAFF; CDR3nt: TGTGCCAGCAGTTTTGGGGCGACTGAAGCTTTCTTT
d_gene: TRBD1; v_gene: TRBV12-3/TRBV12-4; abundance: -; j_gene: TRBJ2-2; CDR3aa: CASSPSDRVGELFF; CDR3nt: TGTGCCAGCAGTCCATCCGACAGGGTCGGGGAGCTGTTTTTT
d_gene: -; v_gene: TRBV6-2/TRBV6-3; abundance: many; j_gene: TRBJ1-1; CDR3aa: CASSYSVGAGTSPEAEAFF; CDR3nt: TGTGCCAGCAGTTACTCGGTCGGGGCAGGGACGTCCCCCGAGGCTGAAGCTTTCTTT
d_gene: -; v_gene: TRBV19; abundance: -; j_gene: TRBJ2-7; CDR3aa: CASSIEQDYEQYF; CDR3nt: TGTGCCAGTAGTATTGAGCAGGACTACGAGCAGTACTTC
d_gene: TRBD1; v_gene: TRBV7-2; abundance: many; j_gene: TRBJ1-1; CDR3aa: CASSLARQGLTEAFF; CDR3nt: TGTGCCAGCAGCTTAGCAAGACAGGGTTTAACTGAAGCTTTCTTT
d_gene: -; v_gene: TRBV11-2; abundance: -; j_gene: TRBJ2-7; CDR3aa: CASSPGPDLTSYEQYF; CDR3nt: TGTGCCAGCAGCCCAGGGCCGGATTTGACCTCCTACGAGCAGTACTTC
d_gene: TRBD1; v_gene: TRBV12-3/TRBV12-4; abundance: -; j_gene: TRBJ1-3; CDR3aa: CASTPGQGLGNTIYF; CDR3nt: TGTGCCAGCACTCCCGGACAGGGACTTGGAAACACCATATATTTT
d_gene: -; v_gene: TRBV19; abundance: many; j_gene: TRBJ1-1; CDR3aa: CASSVAPSQAMNTEAFF; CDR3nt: TGTGCCAGTAGTGTAGCTCCAAGTCAGGCAATGAACACTGAAGCTTTCTTT
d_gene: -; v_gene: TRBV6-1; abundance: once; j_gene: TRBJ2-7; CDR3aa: CASSETGNGYEQYF; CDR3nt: TGTGCCAGCAGTGAAACTGGGAACGGCTACGAGCAGTACTTC
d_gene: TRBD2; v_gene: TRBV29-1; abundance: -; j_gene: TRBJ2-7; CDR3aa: CSALGGADSHEQYF; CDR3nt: TGCAGCGCCCTGGGAGGGGCAGACTCCCACGAGCAGTACTTC
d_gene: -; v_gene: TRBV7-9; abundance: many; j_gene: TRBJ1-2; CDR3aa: CASTPPEDREGYTF; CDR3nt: TGTGCCAGCACTCCCCCCGAGGACAGAGAAGGCTACACCTTC
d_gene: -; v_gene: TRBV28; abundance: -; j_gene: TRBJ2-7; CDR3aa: CASSESSGSYEQYF; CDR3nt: TGTGCCAGCAGTGAGAGCTCAGGGTCCTACGAGCAGTACTTC
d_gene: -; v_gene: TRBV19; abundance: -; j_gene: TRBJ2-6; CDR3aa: CASSIADGSGANVLTF; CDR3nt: TGTGCCAGTAGTATAGCAGACGGATCTGGGGCCAACGTCCTGACTTTC
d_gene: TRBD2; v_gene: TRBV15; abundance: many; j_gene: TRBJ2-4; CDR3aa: CATSRDPRGRIGNIQYF; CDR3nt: TGTGCCACCAGCAGAGATCCTCGCGGGAGGATTGGAAACATTCAGTACTTC
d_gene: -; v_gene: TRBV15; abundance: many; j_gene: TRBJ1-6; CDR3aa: CATSRDTAGSPLHF; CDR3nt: TGTGCCACCAGCAGAGACACGGCCGGTTCACCCCTCCACTTT
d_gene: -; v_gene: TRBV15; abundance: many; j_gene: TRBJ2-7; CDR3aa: CATSAYPDYEQYF; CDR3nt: TGTGCCACCAGCGCATACCCCGATTACGAGCAGTACTTC
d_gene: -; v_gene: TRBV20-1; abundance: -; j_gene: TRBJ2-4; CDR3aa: CSASPQGGAKNIQYF; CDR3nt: TGCAGTGCTAGCCCCCAGGGGGGGGCCAAAAACATTCAGTACTTC
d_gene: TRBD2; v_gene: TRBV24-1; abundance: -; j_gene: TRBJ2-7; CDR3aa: CATSDTLAREQYF; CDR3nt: TGTGCCACCAGTGATACACTAGCGCGTGAGCAGTACTTC
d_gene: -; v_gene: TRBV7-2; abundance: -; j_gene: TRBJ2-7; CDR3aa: CASSGTSGPYEQYF; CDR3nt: TGTGCCAGCAGCGGTACATCGGGCCCCTACGAGCAGTACTTC
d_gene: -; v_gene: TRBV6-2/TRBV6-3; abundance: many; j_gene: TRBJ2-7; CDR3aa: CASTLRLGAYYEQYF; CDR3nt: TGTGCCAGCACCTTGAGACTAGGAGCCTACTACGAGCAGTACTTC
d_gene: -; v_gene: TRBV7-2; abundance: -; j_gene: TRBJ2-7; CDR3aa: CASSTRAPYEQYF; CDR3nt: TGTGCCAGCAGTACACGAGCCCCCTACGAGCAGTACTTC
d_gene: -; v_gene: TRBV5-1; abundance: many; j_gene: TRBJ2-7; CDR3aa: CASSRVGSEQYF; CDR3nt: TGCGCCAGCAGCCGGGTAGGTAGTGAGCAGTACTTC
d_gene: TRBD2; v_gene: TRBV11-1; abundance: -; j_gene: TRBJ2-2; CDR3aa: CASSLEAVAGGRSTGELFF; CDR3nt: TGTGCCAGCAGCTTAGAGGCGGTAGCGGGAGGGCGGAGCACCGGGGAGCTGTTTTTT
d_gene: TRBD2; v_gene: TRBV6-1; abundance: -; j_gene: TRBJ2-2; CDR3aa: CASSPLAGGYTGELFF; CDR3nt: TGTGCCAGCAGTCCTTTAGCGGGAGGGTACACCGGGGAGCTGTTTTTT
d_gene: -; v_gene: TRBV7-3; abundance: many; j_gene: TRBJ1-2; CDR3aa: CASSLGQGIYGYTF; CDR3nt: TGTGCCAGCAGCTTGGGGCAGGGGATCTATGGCTACACCTTC
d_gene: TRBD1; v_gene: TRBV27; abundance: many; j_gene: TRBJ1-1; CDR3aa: CASRQGGSEAFF; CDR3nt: TGTGCCAGCAGGCAGGGGGGATCTGAAGCTTTCTTT
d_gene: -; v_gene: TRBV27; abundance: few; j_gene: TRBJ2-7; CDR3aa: CASSLGGLRFEQYF; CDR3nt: TGTGCCAGCAGTTTAGGGGGGCTTAGGTTCGAGCAGTACTTC
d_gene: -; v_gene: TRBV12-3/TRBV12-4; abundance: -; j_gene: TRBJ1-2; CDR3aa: CASTLAAGFGYTF; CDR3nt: TGTGCCAGCACCCTCGCGGCAGGGTTTGGCTACACCTTC
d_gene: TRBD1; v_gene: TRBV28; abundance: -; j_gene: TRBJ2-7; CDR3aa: CASGNRGAYEQYF; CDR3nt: TGTGCCAGCGGAAACAGGGGGGCCTACGAGCAGTACTTC